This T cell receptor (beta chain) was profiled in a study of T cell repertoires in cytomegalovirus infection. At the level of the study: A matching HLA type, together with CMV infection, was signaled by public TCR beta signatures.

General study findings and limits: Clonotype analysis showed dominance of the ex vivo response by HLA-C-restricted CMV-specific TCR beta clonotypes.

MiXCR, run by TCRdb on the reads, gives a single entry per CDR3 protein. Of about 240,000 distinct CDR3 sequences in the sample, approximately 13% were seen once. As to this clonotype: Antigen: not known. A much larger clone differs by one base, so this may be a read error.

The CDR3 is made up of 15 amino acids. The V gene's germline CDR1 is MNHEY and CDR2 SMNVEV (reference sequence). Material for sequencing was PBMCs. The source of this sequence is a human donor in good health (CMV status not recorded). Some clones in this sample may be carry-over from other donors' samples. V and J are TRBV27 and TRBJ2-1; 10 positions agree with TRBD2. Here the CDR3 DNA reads TGTGCCAGCAGAAAGACTAGCGGGTCCTGCAATGAGCAGTTCTTC. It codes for CASRKTSGSCNEQFF.